These 29 T cell receptor beta chains were all obtained from the same sample, sequenced in a study of identifying expanded T cells in peripheral blood. Method: immunoSEQ multiplex PCR; TCRdb's copy keeps in-frame clones and lacks some. The data show 75,000 to 95,000 clones, 89% seen once. Sequencing used blood. The origin of the receptors is a person aged 18 to 70 in good health.

This clone was found a few times. The chain has TRBV5-4 and TRBJ2-5, with D unclear. This CDR3 is 11 amino acids long. Trimming stripped 5 bases from V and 5 bases from J, with 7 bases between. CDR1 is SGHNT and CDR2 is YYREEE in the germline V gene (reference sequence). CDR3 region: CASRLGETQYF. The CDR3 bases are TGTGCCAGCAGGTTAGGGGAGACCCAGTACTTC.

The V call is TRBV5-1, the J call TRBJ2-5, with D tentatively TRBD2 (5 bases). Trimming left V 4 bases short and J 2 bases short, with 12 bases between. This CDR3 region has 14 residues. Germline CDR1 SGHRS, CDR2 YFSETQ. CDR3 protein: CASSRSLGQETQYF. The CDR3 nucleotides are TGCGCCAGCAGCAGATCACTAGGGCAAGAGACCCAGTACTTC.

The chain combines TRBV6-1 with TRBJ1-2, with a weak D call TRBD1 (5 bases). The CDR3 runs 15 residues. Per the germline V gene, CDR1 is MNHNS and CDR2 is SASEGT. V was cut by 1 base and J by 2 bases, with 11 bases left in between. The CDR3: CASSEDKGRNYGYTF. The CDR3, as DNA: TGTGCCAGCAGTGAAGATAAGGGACGGAACTATGGCTACACCTTC.

The chain uses TRBV5-6 and TRBJ1-1; D remains unclear. Per germline, CDR1 SGHDT and CDR2 YYEEEE. The CDR3 runs 14 residues. The V and J ends lost 4 bases and 11 bases respectively, with 21 bases between them. CDR3 bases: TGTGCCAGCAGCCTGGACGGAACTGCCTTGGAGGCTTTCTTT. It encodes CASSLDGTALEAFF.

The chain combines TRBV23-1 with TRBJ1-1; D perhaps matches TRBD1 (5 bases). TRBV23-1 is recorded as an ORF, its role being uncertain. The CDR3 has 11 amino acids. Trimming removed 7 bases at V and 13 bases at J, with 16 bases between. Written as DNA, the CDR3 is TGCGCCAGCATGTCAGGGCCCGGAGGTTTCTTT. It encodes CASMSGPGGFF.

The chain employs TRBV28 and TRBJ1-2; D might be TRBD1 (5 bases). CDR1 and CDR2 from the germline V gene are MDHEN and SYDVKM. Between the trimmed V and J ends, which lost 7 bases and 4 bases, there was a span of 13 bases. CDR3 length: 13 amino acids. For the CDR3, the DNA is TGTGCCAGCAACACGGGACTCCTCTATGGCTACACCTTC. Translating gives CASNTGLLYGYTF.

The V gene is TRBV19, the J gene TRBJ2-1; D may be TRBD1 or TRBD2 (5 bases each). Trimming took off 6 bases at V and 7 bases at J, with 10 bases between the two ends. This CDR3 is 12 amino acids long. Germline loops: CDR1 LNHDA, CDR2 SQIVND (reference sequence). The CDR3 DNA reads TGTGCCAGTAGCCCGTGGGGGAATGAGCAGTTCTTC. It translates to CASSPWGNEQFF.

The V and J genes are TRBV6-5 and TRBJ2-1, with D maybe TRBD2 (6 bases). The CDR3 runs to 13 residues. V dropped 8 bases and J dropped 3 bases, with 11 bases sitting between them. From germline, CDR1 is MNHEY and CDR2 SVGAGI. Written as DNA, the CDR3 is TGTGCCAGCGCCCCTAGCGACTACAATGAGCAGTTCTTC. Its protein is CASAPSDYNEQFF.

V gene TRBV19 combines with J gene TRBJ2-3; TRBD1 matches 12 bases. This CDR3 contains 15 residues. Germline V CDR1 and CDR2: LNHDA, SQIVND (reference sequence). The trim removed 7 bases at V and 6 bases at J, leaving 8 bases unmatched. For the CDR3, the DNA is TGTGCCAGTAATCTTCCGGGACAGGGGGCCGATACGCAGTATTTT. Amino acid sequence: CASNLPGQGADTQYF.

This chain uses TRBV9 with TRBJ2-1, with a tentative D call TRBD1 (5 bases). The germline gives CDR1 SGDLS, CDR2 YYNGEE. Trimming cost V 3 bases and J 4 bases, with 8 bases left between them. This CDR3 is built from 13 residues. CDR3 coding DNA: TGTGCCAGCAGCGCGACAGCTTACAATGAGCAGTTCTTC. This codes for CASSATAYNEQFF.

The gene calls are TRBV7-2 and TRBJ2-7, with unresolved D. The V and J ends lost 5 bases and 2 bases respectively, with 10 bases between them. CDR1 and CDR2 from the germline V gene are SGHTA and FQGNSA. The CDR3 is 13 residues long. CDR3 nucleotides: TGTGCCAGCAGCCGCACTCCGGCCTACGAGCAGTACTTC. It codes for CASSRTPAYEQYF. Looking up the rest from reference TRBV7-2 and TRBJ2-7 gives the full variable domain: GAGVSQSPSNKVTEKGKDVELRCDPISGHTALYWYRQSLGQGLEFLIYFQGNSAPDKSGLPSDRFSAERTGGSVSTLTIQRTQQEDSAVYLCASSRTPAYEQYFGPGTRLTVT.

The rearrangement joins TRBV28 to TRBJ1-3, with D unclear. CDR1 is MDHEN, CDR2 SYDVKM, per germline. The CDR3 covers 12 residues. Trimming left V 5 bases short and J 4 bases short, with 6 bases between. In nucleotides, the CDR3 is TGTGCCAGCAGTCAAGGGGGAAACACCATATATTTT. This sequence encodes CASSQGGNTIYF.

The chain recombines TRBV7-2 with TRBJ2-7, with TRBD1 as a possible D gene (7 bases). V lost 6 bases and J lost 6, with 18 bases in between. In germline, CDR1 is SGHTA, CDR2 FQGNSA. The CDR3 sequence is 14 residues long. The CDR3 nucleotides read TGTGCCAGCAGTTCCGAGACAGGGACTTCCGAGCAGTACTTC. Protein: CASSSETGTSEQYF.

The V call is TRBV7-2, the J call TRBJ2-3; 11 bases are a match to TRBD2. CDR3 size: 19 residues. V shed 4 bases, J shed 4 bases, and the junction held 16 bases outside the gene matches. Germline V gene sequence: CDR1 SGHTA, CDR2 FQGNSA. The CDR3 loop reads CASSSSNTIAGGYSDTQYF. As DNA, the CDR3 is TGTGCCAGCAGCTCCTCCAACACAATAGCGGGAGGGTATTCAGATACGCAGTATTTT. Combining the CDR3 with reference TRBV7-2 and TRBJ2-3 gives the whole variable domain GAGVSQSPSNKVTEKGKDVELRCDPISGHTALYWYRQSLGQGLEFLIYFQGNSAPDKSGLPSDRFSAERTGGSVSTLTIQRTQQEDSAVYLCASSSSNTIAGGYSDTQYFGPGTRLTVL.

This clone was observed a few times. The CDR3 here is CASSQDQGSGANVLTF. CDR3 nucleotides: TGCGCCAGCAGCCAAGACCAGGGATCTGGGGCCAACGTCCTGACTTTC. J is TRBJ2-6 and V is TRBV4-3; possibly TRBD1 for D (5 bases). The germline V gene encodes CDR1 LGHNA and CDR2 YSLEER. This CDR3 is 16 amino acids long. Between the trimmed V and J ends, which lost 0 bases and 1 base, there was a span of 7 bases.

The genes are TRBV7-2 and TRBJ1-1; D call uncertain. CDR1 and CDR2 from the germline V gene are SGHTA and FQGNSA. With 5 bases removed from V and 0 bases from J, the gap between germline ends came to 4 bases. The CDR3 has 12 residues. The DNA for the CDR3 is TGTGCCAGCAGCACAGTGAACACTGAAGCTTTCTTT. Protein sequence: CASSTVNTEAFF. Complete variable domain (other parts from reference TRBV7-2 and TRBJ1-1): GAGVSQSPSNKVTEKGKDVELRCDPISGHTALYWYRQSLGQGLEFLIYFQGNSAPDKSGLPSDRFSAERTGGSVSTLTIQRTQQEDSAVYLCASSTVNTEAFFGQGTRLTVV.

The chain has TRBV5-5 and TRBJ1-4; 7 bases fit TRBD1. Germline lookup yields CDR1 SGHKS and CDR2 YYEKEE (reference sequence). Trimming removed 0 bases from V and 8 bases from J; junction bases left unmatched: 7. This CDR3 has 15 amino acids. The CDR3 DNA sequence: TGTGCCAGCAGCTTGGGCGACAGGGATCTAGAAAAACTGTTTTTT. Translation gives CASSLGDRDLEKLFF. Combining the CDR3 with reference TRBV5-5 and TRBJ1-4 gives the whole variable domain DAGVTQSPTHLIKTRGQQVTLRCSPISGHKSVSWYQQVLGQGPQFIFQYYEKEERGRGNFPDRFSARQFPNYSSELNVNALLLGDSALYLCASSLGDRDLEKLFFGSGTQLSVL.

The V call is TRBV30, the J call TRBJ1-1, with D uncertain. The CDR3 loop spans 14 amino acids. Germline V CDR1 and CDR2: GTSNPN, SVGIG (reference sequence). V lost 2 bases to trimming and J lost 4 bases, with 14 bases between them. The CDR3 is CAWSPGSVGTEAFF. The CDR3 DNA follows: TGTGCCTGGAGTCCGGGGTCGGTCGGCACTGAAGCTTTCTTT.

This chain uses TRBV27 with TRBJ1-1, with TRBD1 matching 9 bases. This CDR3 region has 12 residues. Germline V gene sequence: CDR1 MNHEY, CDR2 SMNVEV (reference sequence). J gave up 4 bases and V 6 bases, and 0 bases lay outside the gene matches. The CDR3 coding sequence is TGTGCCAGCAGGACAGGGGGCACTGAAGCTTTCTTT. This codes for CASRTGGTEAFF.

This chain joins TRBV4-1 and TRBJ2-3; perhaps TRBD2 as D (6 bases). Germline CDR1 reads MGHRA; CDR2 reads YSYEKL. Between the trimmed V and J ends, which lost 0 bases and 4 bases, there was a span of 14 bases. This CDR3 spans 16 amino acids. The CDR3 DNA is TGCGCCAGCAGCCAAGATCCTAGCGTGATCTCAGATACGCAGTATTTT. It is translated as CASSQDPSVISDTQYF.

The V and J genes are TRBV10-3 and TRBJ1-1, with D perhaps TRBD1 (5 bases). Trimming removed 1 base from V and 4 bases from J, with 7 bases in between. Per germline, CDR1 ENHRY and CDR2 SYGVKD. This CDR3 region has 13 residues. The CDR3 bases are TGTGCCATCAGTGAGTTTAGGGGCACTGAAGCTTTCTTT. Amino acid sequence: CAISEFRGTEAFF.

The chain recombines TRBV21-1 with TRBJ1-4; no DNA check was done on the table's D call, TRBD1. TRBV21-1 is a recognized pseudogene. The CDR3 loop spans 16 amino acids. CDR3 in amino acids: CASSKGEPGAGRKLFF. The CDR3 DNA reads TGTGCCAGCAGCAAAGGGGAACCAGGGGCTGGGCGAAAACTGTTTTTT.

The J gene is TRBJ2-7, the V gene TRBV6-1, with TRBD2 matching over 8 bases. Trimming took 0 bases from V and 9 from J; bases not matched to a gene: 16. This CDR3 has 17 amino acids. Germline V gene sequence: CDR1 MNHNS, CDR2 SASEGT. The CDR3 sequence: CASSEAAGGRRATLQYF. The CDR3 DNA sequence: TGTGCCAGCAGTGAAGCGGCTGGCGGGAGGCGGGCTACGCTGCAGTACTTC.

V gene TRBV19 combines with J gene TRBJ1-1; D not resolved. V was clipped by 5 bases and J by 0 bases, with 10 bases between them. CDR1 and CDR2 from the germline V gene are LNHDA and SQIVND (reference sequence). The length of the CDR3 is 14 residues. CDR3 in amino acids: CASSPDNMNTEAFF. In DNA, the CDR3 is TGTGCCAGTAGTCCCGATAACATGAACACTGAAGCTTTCTTT. The full variable domain, completed using reference TRBV19 and TRBJ1-1, is DGGITQSPKYLFRKEGQNVTLSCEQNLNHDAMYWYRQDPGQGLRLIYYSQIVNDFQKGDIAEGYSVSREKKESFPLTVTSAQKNPTAFYLCASSPDNMNTEAFFGQGTRLTVV.

The CDR3 sequence is CAWRRISRGLTEAFF. In DNA form, the CDR3 reads TGTGCCTGGAGACGAATAAGTAGGGGGTTGACTGAAGCTTTCTTT. The rearrangement joins TRBV30 to TRBJ1-1; perhaps TRBD1 as D (6 bases). The V end lost 3 bases, the J end lost 5 bases, and 19 bases lay between the germline ends. Germline V CDR1 and CDR2: GTSNPN, SVGIG (reference sequence). The CDR3 has 15 residues.

J is TRBJ1-1 and V is TRBV29-1; D is uncertain. This CDR3 contains 9 residues. Trimming took 3 bases from V and 4 from J, leaving 0 bases between them. Per germline, CDR1 SQVTM and CDR2 ANQGSEA. Written as DNA, the CDR3 is TGCAGCGTTGACACTGAAGCTTTCTTT. Protein: CSVDTEAFF.

The gene calls are TRBV4-3 and TRBJ2-7, with 10 bases aligning to TRBD1. CDR1 LGHNA and CDR2 YSLEER come from the germline V gene. The CDR3 is 16 residues long. V trimming: 5 bases; J trimming: 1 base; junction bases outside the gene matches: 8. CDR3 in amino acids: CASSYSGTGESYEQYF. The DNA for the CDR3 is TGCGCCAGCAGCTACTCCGGGACAGGGGAATCCTACGAGCAGTACTTC.

The table lists this clone with a few counts. The chain uses TRBV2 and TRBJ1-2; the match to TRBD1 covers 7 bases. This CDR3 has 12 residues. V shed 9 bases, J shed 4 bases, and the junction held 5 bases outside the gene matches. Germline V lookup: CDR1 SNHLY, CDR2 FYNNEI. CDR3 bases: TGTGCCAGTAACCGGGACAGCTATGGCTACACCTTC. Translated, it gives CASNRDSYGYTF.

The V and J genes are TRBV6-5 and TRBJ1-5; no firm D call. V shed 5 bases and J shed 1 base, with 12 bases lying between them. The CDR3 sequence is 15 residues long. In germline, CDR1 is MNHEY, CDR2 SVGAGI. DNA of the CDR3: TGTGCCAGCAGTGCATCAGTACACAGCAATCAGCCCCAGCATTTT. It yields the protein CASSASVHSNQPQHF.